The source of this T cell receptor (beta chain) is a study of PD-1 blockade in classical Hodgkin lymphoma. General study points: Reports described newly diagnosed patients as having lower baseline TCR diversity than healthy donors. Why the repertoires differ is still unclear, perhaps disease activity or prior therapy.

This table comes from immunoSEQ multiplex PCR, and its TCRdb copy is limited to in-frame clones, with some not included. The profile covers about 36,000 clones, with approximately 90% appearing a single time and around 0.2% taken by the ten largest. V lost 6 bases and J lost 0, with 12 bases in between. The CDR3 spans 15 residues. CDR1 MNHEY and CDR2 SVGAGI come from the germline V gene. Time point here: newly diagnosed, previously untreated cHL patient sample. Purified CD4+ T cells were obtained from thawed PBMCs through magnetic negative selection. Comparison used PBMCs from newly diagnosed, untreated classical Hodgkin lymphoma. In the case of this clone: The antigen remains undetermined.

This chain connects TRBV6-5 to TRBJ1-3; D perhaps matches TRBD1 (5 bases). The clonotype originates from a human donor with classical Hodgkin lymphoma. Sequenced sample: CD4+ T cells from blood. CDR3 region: CASSRIQGSGNTIYF. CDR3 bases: TGTGCCAGCAGCCGTATCCAGGGCTCTGGAAACACCATATATTTT.